This TCR beta chain appears in the sequencing data of a study of post-analysis software for immune sequencing data. The wider study: Relapsing-remitting, secondary progressive and progressive-relapsing multiple sclerosis courses were included. Study outcomes and limitations: In multiple sclerosis, normalized Chao1 diversity was significantly below that of controls. Patients carried roughly 5 TRBV segments more frequently than controls did, and TRBV5-6, TRBV5-1 and TRBV20-1 were among them. F measure clustering grouped samples strongly by preparation batch.

The germline V gene has CDR1 MRHNA and CDR2 SNTAGT. Trimming cost V 5 bases and J 4 bases; bases outside gene matches: 22. There are 21 residues in the CDR3. A remark on this clonotype: Antigen unknown.

Libraries were made from TCR beta cDNA, and they carried unique molecular identifiers. TCRdb redid the calling of the PCR reads with MiXCR, one entry per CDR3 protein. This table has over 700,000 distinct CDR3 sequences, roughly 27% appearing once. The sequencing sample was made of blood. The V and J genes are TRBV6-4 and TRBJ2-5; 13 bases match TRBD2. This clonotype originated in a girl between 10 and 17 years old with multiple sclerosis. The CDR3 DNA sequence: TGTGCCAGCAGTCCACGTTCGAGGACGACAGGACTAGCGGGAGAGGGAGAGACCCAGTACTTC. It encodes CASSPRSRTTGLAGEGETQYF.